This TCR beta chain comes out of a study of OX40 agonist ivuxolimab in advanced cancers. Study as a whole: Under the entry rules, prior anti-PD-1, anti-PD-L1 or anti-CTLA-4 therapy was allowed, and less than 50% had some.

Of note for this clone: Its antigen remains unknown.

The CDR3 totals 15 residues. Trimming pared 2 bases from V and 0 bases from J, leaving 9 bases between. Germline values: CDR1 SGHTS, CDR2 YDEGEE. TCRdb's table, derived via immunoSEQ multiplex PCR, lists solely in-frame clones and lacks some. This sample has 85,000 to 100,000 clones, with about 89% found just once. Study-wide findings and caveats: On average, CD8+ T cells showed a greater number of expanded clones than CD4+. Both CD4+ and CD8+ T cell populations in blood had undergone clonal expansion by week 6 at 0.1 to 3.0 mg/kg. Low normalized clonal expansion also occurred in some nonresponding patients.

This sequence originates from an adult with an advanced solid tumor such as melanoma, head and neck, liver or kidney cancer. The chain carries TRBV5-8 and TRBJ1-3; D is unresolved. This material consisted of CD4+ or CD8+ T cells sorted from blood, taken in a trial of the OX40 agonist ivuxolimab. CDR3 DNA sequence: TGTGCCAGCAGCTTCCTAGGATTCTCTGGAAACACCATATATTTT. It encodes CASSFLGFSGNTIYF.